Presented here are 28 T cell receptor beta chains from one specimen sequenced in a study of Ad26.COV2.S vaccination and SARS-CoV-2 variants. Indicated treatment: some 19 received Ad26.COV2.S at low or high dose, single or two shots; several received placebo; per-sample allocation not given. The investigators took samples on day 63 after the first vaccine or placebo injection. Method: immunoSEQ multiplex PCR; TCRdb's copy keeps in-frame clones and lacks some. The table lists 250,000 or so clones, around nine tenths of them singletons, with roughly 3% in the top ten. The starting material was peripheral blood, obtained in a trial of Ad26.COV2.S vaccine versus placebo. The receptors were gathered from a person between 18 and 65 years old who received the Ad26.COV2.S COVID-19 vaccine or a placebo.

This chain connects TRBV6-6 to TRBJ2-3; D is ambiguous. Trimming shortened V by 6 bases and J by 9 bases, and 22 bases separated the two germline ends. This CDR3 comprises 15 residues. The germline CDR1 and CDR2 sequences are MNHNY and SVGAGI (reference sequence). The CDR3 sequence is CASSPAVKGLDTQYF. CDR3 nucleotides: TGTGCCAGCAGCCCCGCCGTAAAGGGATTAGACACGCAGTATTTT.

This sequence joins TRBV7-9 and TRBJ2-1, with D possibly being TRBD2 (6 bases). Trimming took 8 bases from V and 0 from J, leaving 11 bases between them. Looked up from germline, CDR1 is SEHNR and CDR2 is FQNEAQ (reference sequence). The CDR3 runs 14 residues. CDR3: CASGGLPSYNEQFF. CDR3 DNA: TGTGCCAGCGGAGGGCTTCCCTCCTACAATGAGCAGTTCTTC.

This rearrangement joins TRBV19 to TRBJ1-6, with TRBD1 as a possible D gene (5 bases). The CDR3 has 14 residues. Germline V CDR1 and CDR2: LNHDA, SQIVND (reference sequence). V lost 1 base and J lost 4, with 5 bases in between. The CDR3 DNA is TGTGCCAGTAGTATAGGACAGTATAATTCACCCCTCCACTTT. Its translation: CASSIGQYNSPLHF. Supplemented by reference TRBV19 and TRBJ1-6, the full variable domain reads DGGITQSPKYLFRKEGQNVTLSCEQNLNHDAMYWYRQDPGQGLRLIYYSQIVNDFQKGDIAEGYSVSREKKESFPLTVTSAQKNPTAFYLCASSIGQYNSPLHFGNGTRLTVT.

CDR3 region: CASSEVRVRNTGELFF. The CDR3 DNA reads as TGTGCCAGCAGTGAAGTCAGGGTCAGGAACACCGGGGAGCTGTTTTTT. This chain uses TRBV2 with TRBJ2-2; a possible D gene is TRBD1 (5 bases). Trimming stripped 1 base from V and 1 base from J, with 10 bases between. Germline V gene data show CDR1 as SNHLY and CDR2 as FYNNEI. This CDR3 is 16 amino acids long.

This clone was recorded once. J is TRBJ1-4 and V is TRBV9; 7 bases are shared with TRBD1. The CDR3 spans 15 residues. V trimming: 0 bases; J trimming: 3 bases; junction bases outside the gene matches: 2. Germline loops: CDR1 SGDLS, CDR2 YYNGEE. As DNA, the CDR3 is TGTGCCAGCAGCGTAGATGGGACAGCTAATGAAAAACTGTTTTTT. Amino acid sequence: CASSVDGTANEKLFF.

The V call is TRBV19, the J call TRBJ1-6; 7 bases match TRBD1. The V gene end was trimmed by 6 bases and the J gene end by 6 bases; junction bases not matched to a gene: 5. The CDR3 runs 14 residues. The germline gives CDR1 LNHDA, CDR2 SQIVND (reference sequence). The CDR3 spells CASSSGQLNSPLHF. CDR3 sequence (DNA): TGTGCCAGTAGCTCGGGACAGCTTAATTCACCCCTCCACTTT.

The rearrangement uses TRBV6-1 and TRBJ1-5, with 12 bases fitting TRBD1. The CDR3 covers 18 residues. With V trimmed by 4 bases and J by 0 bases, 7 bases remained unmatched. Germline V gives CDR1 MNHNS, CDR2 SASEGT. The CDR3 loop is CASSVGQGALYSNQPQHF. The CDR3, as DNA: TGTGCCAGCAGTGTGGGACAGGGGGCCCTTTATAGCAATCAGCCCCAGCATTTT.

The CDR3 sequence is CASSLVTRQGFYGYTF. For the CDR3, the DNA is TGCGCCAGCAGCTTGGTTACTCGACAGGGTTTCTATGGCTACACCTTC. The genes are TRBV5-1 and TRBJ1-2; TRBD1 aligns across 7 bases. V shed 0 bases, J shed 4 bases, and the junction held 9 bases outside the gene matches. The germline CDR1 and CDR2 sequences are SGHRS and YFSETQ. The CDR3 totals 16 residues.

CDR3 in DNA: TGTGCCAGCAGCGTAGGGGGCAGGGGTGCTGAAGCTTTCTTT. Protein product: CASSVGGRGAEAFF. The chain is built from TRBV9 and TRBJ1-1; weak D call: TRBD1 (6 bases). Trimming removed 0 bases at V and 6 bases at J, with 12 bases between. The CDR3 extends over 14 amino acids. Germline CDR1 SGDLS, CDR2 YYNGEE.

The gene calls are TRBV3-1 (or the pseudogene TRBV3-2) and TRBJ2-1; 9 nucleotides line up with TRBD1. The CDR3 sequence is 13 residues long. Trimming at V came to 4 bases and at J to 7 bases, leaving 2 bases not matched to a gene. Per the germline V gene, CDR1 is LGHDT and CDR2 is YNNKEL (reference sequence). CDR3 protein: CASSLQGANEQFF. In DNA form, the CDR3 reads TGTGCCAGCAGCCTACAGGGGGCGAATGAGCAGTTCTTC.

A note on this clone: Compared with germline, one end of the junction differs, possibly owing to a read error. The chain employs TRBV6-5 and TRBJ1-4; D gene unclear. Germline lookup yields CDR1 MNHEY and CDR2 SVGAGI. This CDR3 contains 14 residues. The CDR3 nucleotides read TGTGCCAGCAGTAACTCCGGCGGTGGGGAAAAACTGTTTTTT. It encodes CASSNSGGGEKLFF.

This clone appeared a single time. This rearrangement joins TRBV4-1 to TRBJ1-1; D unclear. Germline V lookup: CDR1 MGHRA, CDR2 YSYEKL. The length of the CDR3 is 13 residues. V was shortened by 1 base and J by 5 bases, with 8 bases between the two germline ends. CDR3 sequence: CASSQVGGTEAFF. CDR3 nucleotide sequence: TGCGCCAGCAGCCAAGTTGGCGGAACTGAAGCTTTCTTT.

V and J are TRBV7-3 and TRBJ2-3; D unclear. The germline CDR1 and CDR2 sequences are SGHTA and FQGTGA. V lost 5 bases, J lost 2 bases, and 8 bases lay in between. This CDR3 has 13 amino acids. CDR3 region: CASSRHYTDTQYF. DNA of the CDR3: TGTGCCAGCAGCCGCCACTACACAGATACGCAGTATTTT.

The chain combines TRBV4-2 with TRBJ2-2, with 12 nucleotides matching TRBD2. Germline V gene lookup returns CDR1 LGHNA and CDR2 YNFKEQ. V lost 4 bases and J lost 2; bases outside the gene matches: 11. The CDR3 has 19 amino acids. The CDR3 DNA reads TGTGCCAGCAGCCGTCTTGGTTCTAGCGGGGGGGTTAACACCGGGGAGCTGTTTTTT. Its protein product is CASSRLGSSGGVNTGELFF.

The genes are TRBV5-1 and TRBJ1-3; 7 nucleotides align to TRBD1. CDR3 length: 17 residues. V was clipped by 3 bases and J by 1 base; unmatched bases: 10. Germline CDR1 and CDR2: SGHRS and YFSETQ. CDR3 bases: TGCGCCAGCAGCTGGAGCTTCGACAGGGTATCTGGAAACACCATATATTTT. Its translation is CASSWSFDRVSGNTIYF.

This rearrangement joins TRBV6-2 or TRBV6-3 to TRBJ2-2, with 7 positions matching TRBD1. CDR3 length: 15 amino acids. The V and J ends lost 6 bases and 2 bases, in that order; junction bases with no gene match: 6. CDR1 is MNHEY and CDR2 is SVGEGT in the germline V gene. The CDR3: CASSRTGRNTGELFF. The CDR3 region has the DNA TGTGCCAGCAGCCGGACAGGTAGAAACACCGGGGAGCTGTTTTTT.

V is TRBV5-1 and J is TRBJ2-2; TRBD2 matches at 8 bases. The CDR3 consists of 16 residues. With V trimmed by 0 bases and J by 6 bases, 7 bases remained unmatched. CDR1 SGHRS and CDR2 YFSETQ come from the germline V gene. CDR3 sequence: CASSLDGTRSAGELFF. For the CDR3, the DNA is TGCGCCAGCAGCTTGGACGGGACTAGAAGCGCCGGGGAGCTGTTTTTT.

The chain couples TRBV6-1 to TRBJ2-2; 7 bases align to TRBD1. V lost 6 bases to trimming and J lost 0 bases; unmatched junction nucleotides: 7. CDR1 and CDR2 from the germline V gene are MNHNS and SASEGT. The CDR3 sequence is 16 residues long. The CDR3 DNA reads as TGTGCCAGCAGAGAAACCGGGACAGCGAACACCGGGGAGCTGTTTTTT. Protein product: CASRETGTANTGELFF.

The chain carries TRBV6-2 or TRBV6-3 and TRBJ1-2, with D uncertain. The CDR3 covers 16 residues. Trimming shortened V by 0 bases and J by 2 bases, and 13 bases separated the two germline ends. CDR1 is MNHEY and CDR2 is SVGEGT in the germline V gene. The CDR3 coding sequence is TGTGCCAGCAGTTACTCGACCCGCCGCCCCAACTATGGCTACACCTTC. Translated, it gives CASSYSTRRPNYGYTF.

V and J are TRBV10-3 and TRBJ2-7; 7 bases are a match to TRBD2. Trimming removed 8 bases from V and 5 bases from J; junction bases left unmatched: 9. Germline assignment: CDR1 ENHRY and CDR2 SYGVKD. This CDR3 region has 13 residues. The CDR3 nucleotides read TGTGCCATCGGGGAGGGAGGAGCGAACGAGCAGTACGTC. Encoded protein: CAIGEGGANEQYV.

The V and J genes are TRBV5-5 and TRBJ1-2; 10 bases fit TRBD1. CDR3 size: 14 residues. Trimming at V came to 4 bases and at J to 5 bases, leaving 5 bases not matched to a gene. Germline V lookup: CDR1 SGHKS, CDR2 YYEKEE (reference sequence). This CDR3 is CASSVRDRGYGYTF. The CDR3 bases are TGTGCCAGCAGCGTAAGGGACAGGGGATATGGCTACACCTTC.

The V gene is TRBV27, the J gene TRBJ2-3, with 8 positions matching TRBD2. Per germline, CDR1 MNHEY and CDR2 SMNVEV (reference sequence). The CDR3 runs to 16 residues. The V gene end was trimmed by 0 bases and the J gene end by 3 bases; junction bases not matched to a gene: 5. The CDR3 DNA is TGTGCCAGCAGTTTATCGGGACTAGATAGTACAGATACGCAGTATTTT. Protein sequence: CASSLSGLDSTDTQYF.

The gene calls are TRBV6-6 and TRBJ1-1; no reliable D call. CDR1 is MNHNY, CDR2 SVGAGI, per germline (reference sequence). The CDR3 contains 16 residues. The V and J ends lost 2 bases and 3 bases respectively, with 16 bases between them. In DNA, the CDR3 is TGTGCCAGCAGTTACCCTTTTTCCGGGTTTGACACTGAAGCTTTCTTT. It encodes CASSYPFSGFDTEAFF.

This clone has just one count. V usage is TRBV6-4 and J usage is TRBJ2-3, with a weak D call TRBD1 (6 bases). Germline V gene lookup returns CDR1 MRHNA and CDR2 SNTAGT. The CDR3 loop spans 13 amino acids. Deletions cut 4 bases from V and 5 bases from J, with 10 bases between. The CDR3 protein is CASSVQGGDTQYF. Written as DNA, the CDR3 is TGTGCCAGCAGTGTACAGGGCGGAGATACGCAGTATTTT.

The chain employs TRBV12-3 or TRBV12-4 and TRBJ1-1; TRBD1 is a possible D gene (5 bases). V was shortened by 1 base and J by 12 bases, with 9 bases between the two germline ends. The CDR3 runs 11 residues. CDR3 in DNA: TGTGCCAGCAGTTTAGGGGACGGGACTTTCTTT. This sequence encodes CASSLGDGTFF.

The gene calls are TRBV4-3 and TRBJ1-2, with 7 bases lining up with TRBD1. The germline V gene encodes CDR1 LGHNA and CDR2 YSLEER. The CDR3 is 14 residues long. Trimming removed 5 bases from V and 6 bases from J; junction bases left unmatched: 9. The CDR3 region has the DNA TGCGCCAGCAGCGCGGGACAGCTCGTAGATGGCTACACCTTC. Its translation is CASSAGQLVDGYTF.

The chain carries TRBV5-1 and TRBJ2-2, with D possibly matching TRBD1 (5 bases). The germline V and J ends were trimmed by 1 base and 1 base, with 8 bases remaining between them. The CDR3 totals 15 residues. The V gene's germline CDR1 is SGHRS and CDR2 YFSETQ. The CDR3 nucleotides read TGCGCCAGCAGCTTGTCTAGGGGGAACACCGGGGAGCTGTTTTTT. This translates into CASSLSRGNTGELFF.

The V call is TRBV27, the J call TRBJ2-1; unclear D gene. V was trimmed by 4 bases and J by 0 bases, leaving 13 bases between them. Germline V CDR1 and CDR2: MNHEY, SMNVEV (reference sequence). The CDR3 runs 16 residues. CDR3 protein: CASSYDRQYSYNEQFF. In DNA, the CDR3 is TGTGCCAGCAGTTACGACCGTCAGTACTCCTACAATGAGCAGTTCTTC.